A single sample gave rise to the 8 T cell receptor beta chains below, sequenced in a study of immune cell composition in non-small cell lung cancer. Normal lung sampling was at least 3 cm from the tumour, as distant as possible. Assay: immunoSEQ multiplex PCR; the TCRdb copy retains only in-frame clones and omits some. This sample yields roughly 3,100 clones, of which 69% are seen a single time; roughly a fifth belongs to the top ten. The specimen was non-adjacent lung tissue. These receptors were collected from a human donor with non-small cell lung cancer.

In its sample, this clone is large. V and J are TRBV14 and TRBJ2-7, with a possible D match to TRBD2 (7 bases). Looked up from germline, CDR1 is SGHDN and CDR2 is FVKESK. The ends were cut back, 6 bases at V and 9 bases at J, with 18 bases in the middle. The length of the CDR3 is 13 residues. CDR3 DNA: TGTGCCAGCAGTCCCGGAGGGGGGGTCGGGCAGTACTTC. Encoded protein: CASSPGGGVGQYF. Complete variable domain (other parts from reference TRBV14 and TRBJ2-7): EAGVTQFPSHSVIEKGQTVTLRCDPISGHDNLYWYRRVMGKEIKFLLHFVKESKQDESGMPNNRFLAERTGGTYSTLKVQPAELEDSGVYFCASSPGGGVGQYFGPGTRLTVT.

The chain carries TRBV2 and TRBJ1-4, with 10 bases that match TRBD1. Germline V gene lookup returns CDR1 SNHLY and CDR2 FYNNEI. CDR3 length: 15 residues. J lost 5 bases, V lost 6 bases, and 6 bases had no gene match. The CDR3 sequence: CASSFPGQGNEKLFF. The CDR3 DNA follows: TGTGCCAGCAGCTTCCCGGGACAGGGGAATGAAAAACTGTTTTTT.

The V call is TRBV11-2, the J call TRBJ2-7, with 7 bases aligning to TRBD1. Trimming cost V 2 bases and J 5 bases; bases outside gene matches: 9. Germline CDR1 and CDR2: SGHAT and FQNNGV. This CDR3 is built from 15 residues. The CDR3 is CASSLLQGFFDEQYF. As DNA, the CDR3 is TGTGCCAGCAGCTTATTACAGGGGTTCTTCGACGAGCAGTACTTC.

The chain employs TRBV27 and TRBJ2-2; D might be TRBD2 (5 bases). V was trimmed by 5 bases and J by 5 bases, leaving 15 bases between them. Germline V gene sequence: CDR1 MNHEY, CDR2 SMNVEV (reference sequence). This CDR3 is built from 15 residues. CDR3 protein: CASSPLRAGTGELFF. The CDR3, as DNA: TGTGCCAGCAGTCCCCTCCGGGCGGGTACCGGGGAGCTGTTTTTT.

The V and J genes are TRBV2 and TRBJ2-1, with D hard to call. V was shortened by 8 bases and J by 5 bases, with 4 bases between the two germline ends. CDR1 and CDR2 (germline): SNHLY, FYNNEI. The CDR3 spans 10 residues. The CDR3 spells CASDNNEQFF. In DNA, the CDR3 is TGTGCCAGCGACAACAATGAGCAGTTCTTC.

This clone was counted a single time. This chain joins TRBV4-3 and TRBJ1-4; possibly TRBD1 for D (5 bases). Between the trimmed V and J ends, which lost 1 base and 3 bases, there was a span of 9 bases. Per the germline V gene, CDR1 is LGHNA and CDR2 is YSLEER. The CDR3 has 15 amino acids. CDR3 loop: CASSQVGGSNEKLFF. DNA of the CDR3: TGCGCCAGCAGCCAAGTCGGGGGTTCTAATGAAAAACTGTTTTTT.

The CDR3 reads CASSRDRGTYEQYF. CDR3 in DNA: TGTGCCAGCAGCCGAGACAGGGGGACCTACGAGCAGTACTTC. This chain links TRBV4-2 with TRBJ2-7; TRBD1 agrees at 9 bases. Germline V gene lookup returns CDR1 LGHNA and CDR2 YNFKEQ. The CDR3 is made up of 14 amino acids. V lost 4 bases and J lost 2; bases outside the gene matches: 3.

The genes are TRBV5-6 and TRBJ2-3, with D possibly TRBD2 on 6 matching bases. Germline loops: CDR1 SGHDT, CDR2 YYEEEE. The CDR3 runs 15 residues. Between the trimmed V and J ends, which lost 5 bases and 0 bases, there was a span of 13 bases. The CDR3 nucleotides are TGTGCCAGCAGACTTATCGGGACTAGCACAGATACGCAGTATTTT. Translated, it gives CASRLIGTSTDTQYF.